These 19 T cell receptor beta chains share one sample of origin, sequenced in a study of T cell repertoires in cytomegalovirus infection. One entry per CDR3 protein, called by TCRdb with MiXCR from the reads. The sample consists of roughly 920,000 distinct CDR3 sequences, under 40% of them appearing once. These TCRs are of unknown antigen specificity. Specimen: cultured CD8+ T cells from PBMCs, collected from culture after CMV antigen stimulation. Source of these receptors: a human donor in good health (CMV status not recorded). Some clones in this sample may be carry-over from other donors' samples.

The sample holds many counts of this clonotype. The rearrangement joins TRBV20-1 to TRBJ2-3; 9 bases match TRBD2. The CDR3 runs 19 residues. V shed 0 bases, J shed 0 bases, and the junction held 13 bases outside the gene matches. CDR1 and CDR2 from the germline V gene are DFQATT and SNEGSKA (reference sequence). The chain's CDR3 is CSARDEVAGAGFSTDTQYF. The CDR3 nucleotides read TGCAGTGCTAGAGATGAGGTAGCGGGGGCGGGGTTTAGCACAGATACGCAGTATTTT.

CDR3 region: CASRGSGKTDNEQFF. The CDR3 region has the DNA TGTGCCAGCAGGGGGTCGGGGAAAACGGACAATGAGCAGTTCTTC. The rearrangement links TRBV2 to TRBJ2-1; TRBD2 is a possible D gene (5 bases). Trimming took off 6 bases at V and 5 bases at J, with 17 bases between the two ends. This CDR3 has 15 residues. In germline, CDR1 is SNHLY, CDR2 FYNNEI.

This clonotype was detected only a few times. This chain links TRBV27 with TRBJ1-2, with TRBD1 identical over 10 bases. CDR3 length: 17 residues. The germline V gene encodes CDR1 MNHEY and CDR2 SMNVEV (reference sequence). V was clipped by 0 bases and J by 8 bases; unmatched bases: 12. The chain's CDR3 is CASSLSPLGQGMRGYTF. As DNA, the CDR3 is TGTGCCAGCAGTTTATCCCCATTGGGACAGGGGATGCGGGGCTACACCTTC.

This clonotype was found many times. The junction shows a germline mismatch at one end, possibly a read error. The chain uses TRBV7-7 and TRBJ2-6; unclear D gene. The CDR3 runs 15 residues. Germline CDR1 and CDR2: SSHAT and FNYEAQ (reference sequence). The CDR3 loop is CASSSDGPGANVLTF. DNA for the CDR3: TGTGCTAGCAGCTCGGACGGCCCTGGGGCCAACGTCCTGACTTTC.

V and J are TRBV2 and TRBJ2-5; possible D gene TRBD2, 6 bases. There are 15 residues in the CDR3. Between the trimmed V and J ends, which lost 3 bases and 0 bases, there was a span of 11 bases. Germline CDR1 SNHLY, CDR2 FYNNEI. The CDR3 protein is CASSEFRGDQETQYF. As DNA, the CDR3 is TGTGCCAGCAGTGAGTTTCGCGGGGACCAAGAGACCCAGTACTTC.

This clonotype has a handful of counts. This chain joins TRBV19 and TRBJ1-2, with D perhaps matching TRBD1 (6 bases). Trimming shortened V by 1 base and J by 2 bases, and 11 bases separated the two germline ends. Germline V gene sequence: CDR1 LNHDA, CDR2 SQIVND (reference sequence). This CDR3 has 15 residues. CDR3 in DNA: TGTGCCAGTAGTATAGGTAACAGGGCCAACTATGGCTACACCTTC. Encoded protein: CASSIGNRANYGYTF.

The chain couples TRBV10-3 to TRBJ1-1; D is unclear. The V gene lost 10 bases and the J gene lost 8 bases, with 14 bases spanning the gap. The length of the CDR3 is 11 residues. Germline V gene lookup returns CDR1 ENHRY and CDR2 SYGVKD. The CDR3 protein is CASSERLEAFF. Written as DNA, the CDR3 is TGTGCCAGCTCAGAGCGGCTCGAAGCTTTCTTT.

The DNA for the CDR3 is TGCGCCAGCAGCTTGTCCGATCGCGGCAGGGCCTACAATGAGCAGTTCTTC. This sequence encodes CASSLSDRGRAYNEQFF. The chain carries TRBV5-1 and TRBJ2-1; a possible D gene is TRBD1 (5 bases). The CDR3 length is 17 residues. CDR1 and CDR2 from the germline V gene are SGHRS and YFSETQ. Trimming removed 1 base at V and 2 bases at J, with 16 bases between.

CDR3 sequence: CATTHLALAGSDEQFF. CDR3 DNA: TGTGCCACGACCCATCTGGCCCTAGCGGGGTCTGATGAGCAGTTCTTC. The genes are TRBV15 and TRBJ2-1; the match to TRBD2 covers 9 bases. Germline V gene sequence: CDR1 LNHNV, CDR2 YYDKDF (reference sequence). V shed 9 bases, J shed 8 bases, and the junction held 17 bases outside the gene matches. This CDR3 has 16 amino acids.

V usage is TRBV6-5 and J usage is TRBJ2-7; D might be TRBD1 (6 bases). Germline V lookup: CDR1 MNHEY, CDR2 SVGAGI. The CDR3 sequence is 13 residues long. V shed 9 bases and J shed 3 bases, with 15 bases lying between them. The CDR3 DNA reads TGTGCCAGTACCTCGGGACAAAGCTACGAGCAGTACTTC. Translating gives CASTSGQSYEQYF.

As regards this clonotype: The junction and the germline gene differ at one end; a read error may be behind it. The DNA of the CDR3 is TGTGTCAGCAGCTTAATACAGAACAATGAGCAGTTCTTC. It codes for CVSSLIQNNEQFF. This chain connects TRBV7-3 to TRBJ2-1; D not resolved. The CDR3 is made up of 13 amino acids. Germline assignment: CDR1 SGHTA and CDR2 FQGTGA.

CDR3 bases: TGTGCCAGCAGCTCCCCATTGACGGGGGGCCCCCGGCGAGAGACCCAGTACTTC. Amino acids: CASSSPLTGGPRRETQYF. This rearrangement joins TRBV7-9 to TRBJ2-5; D may be TRBD2 (7 bases). Trimming left V 4 bases short and J 4 bases short, with 25 bases between. The CDR3 totals 18 residues. Germline V gene lookup returns CDR1 SEHNR and CDR2 FQNEAQ (reference sequence).

This clonotype was counted between two and nine times. The chain employs TRBV7-9 and TRBJ2-1; a weak D match, TRBD1 (6 bases). The CDR3 extends over 15 amino acids. V was trimmed by 3 bases and J by 12 bases, leaving 21 bases between them. Per germline, CDR1 SEHNR and CDR2 FQNEAQ (reference sequence). CDR3 in amino acids: CASSFRQQGRGWQFF. Here the CDR3 DNA reads TGTGCCAGCAGCTTTAGGCAACAGGGCCGAGGGTGGCAGTTCTTC.

Concerning this clonotype: Just one base apart from a much larger clone, this may be a read error. The chain combines TRBV6-6 with TRBJ2-7; D might be TRBD2 (5 bases). Deletions cut 4 bases from V and 0 bases from J, with 16 bases between. The CDR3 has 16 residues. CDR1 and CDR2 (germline): MNHNY, SVGAGI (reference sequence). The CDR3, as DNA: TGTGCCAGCAGTTCCTCCGGAGGATTCTACTCCTACGAGCAGTACTTC. This translates into CASSSSGGFYSYEQYF.

The J gene is TRBJ2-2, the V gene TRBV14, with 9 bases matching TRBD1. The junction had 16 bases not matched to a gene; V was cut back by 0 bases and J by 5 bases. Germline CDR1 reads SGHDN; CDR2 reads FVKESK. The CDR3 extends over 20 amino acids. DNA of the CDR3: TGTGCCAGCAGCCAAGAAAGACGAATTTGGAGGACAGGGGAGACCGGGGAGCTGTTTTTT. Protein: CASSQERRIWRTGETGELFF.

This clonotype has just a few counts. The rearrangement links TRBV7-9 to TRBJ1-1; perhaps TRBD1 as D (6 bases). The CDR3 contains 12 residues. The V end lost 4 bases, the J end lost 8 bases, and 11 bases lay between the germline ends. CDR1 is SEHNR and CDR2 is FQNEAQ in the germline V gene (reference sequence). This chain's CDR3 is CASSSYDREAFF. The CDR3 bases are TGTGCCAGCAGCTCTTATGACAGGGAAGCTTTCTTT.

The chain uses TRBV6-1 and TRBJ1-4, with D uncertain. Trimming stripped 2 bases from V and 2 bases from J, with 9 bases between. The CDR3 consists of 15 residues. The V gene's germline CDR1 is MNHNS and CDR2 SASEGT. CDR3 sequence (DNA): TGTGCCAGCAGTGAACGGCGGGGTACTAATGAAAAACTGTTTTTT. Amino acid sequence: CASSERRGTNEKLFF.

The CDR3 loop reads CASSIRRELEEQYF. CDR3 DNA: TGTGCCAGTAGTATCCGGAGGGAATTGGAAGAGCAGTACTTC. This chain links TRBV19 with TRBJ2-7; maybe TRBD2 (6 bases). Germline CDR1 and CDR2: LNHDA and SQIVND (reference sequence). Trimming removed 3 bases at V and 7 bases at J, with 16 bases between. CDR3 size: 14 residues.

At least ten counts were recorded for this clonotype. V is TRBV15 and J is TRBJ1-3; D ambiguous. Germline V CDR1 and CDR2: LNHNV, YYDKDF (reference sequence). V lost 8 bases to trimming and J lost 0 bases, with 8 bases between them. The CDR3 consists of 13 residues. The CDR3 sequence is CATLEGSGNTIYF. The CDR3 nucleotides read TGTGCCACCCTAGAGGGCTCTGGAAACACCATATATTTT.